This T cell receptor (beta chain) was found in a study of blood T cell repertoires in COVID-19. Whole-study context: Italy, Spain and the United States were the sources of the convalescent and acute COVID-19 samples. Sample material is recorded as cDNA or gDNA derived from T cells, B-cell-depleted T cells, or PBMCs.

Under the authors' procedure: Estimation of nucleated cell counts was performed using reference gene primer amplification. This table comes from immunoSEQ multiplex PCR, and its TCRdb copy is limited to in-frame clones, with some not included. Clone size and V and J calls were adopted from that table, with D and trimming inferred from the DNA. Counted here are about 83,000 clones, 90% occurring once; the ten biggest clones make up roughly 15%. J lost 5 bases, V lost 6 bases, and 4 bases had no gene match. Germline loops: CDR1 LNHDA, CDR2 SQIVND (reference sequence). The CDR3 has 15 amino acids. The rearrangement joins TRBV19 to TRBJ2-3; 14 nucleotides line up with TRBD2. This clonotype was sampled from a woman aged 80 or over with active or convalescent COVID-19. The sample was peripheral blood. The CDR3, as DNA: TGTGCCAGTAGGGCCGGGACTAGCGGGAGAGATACGCAGTATTTT. This sequence encodes CASRAGTSGRDTQYF.